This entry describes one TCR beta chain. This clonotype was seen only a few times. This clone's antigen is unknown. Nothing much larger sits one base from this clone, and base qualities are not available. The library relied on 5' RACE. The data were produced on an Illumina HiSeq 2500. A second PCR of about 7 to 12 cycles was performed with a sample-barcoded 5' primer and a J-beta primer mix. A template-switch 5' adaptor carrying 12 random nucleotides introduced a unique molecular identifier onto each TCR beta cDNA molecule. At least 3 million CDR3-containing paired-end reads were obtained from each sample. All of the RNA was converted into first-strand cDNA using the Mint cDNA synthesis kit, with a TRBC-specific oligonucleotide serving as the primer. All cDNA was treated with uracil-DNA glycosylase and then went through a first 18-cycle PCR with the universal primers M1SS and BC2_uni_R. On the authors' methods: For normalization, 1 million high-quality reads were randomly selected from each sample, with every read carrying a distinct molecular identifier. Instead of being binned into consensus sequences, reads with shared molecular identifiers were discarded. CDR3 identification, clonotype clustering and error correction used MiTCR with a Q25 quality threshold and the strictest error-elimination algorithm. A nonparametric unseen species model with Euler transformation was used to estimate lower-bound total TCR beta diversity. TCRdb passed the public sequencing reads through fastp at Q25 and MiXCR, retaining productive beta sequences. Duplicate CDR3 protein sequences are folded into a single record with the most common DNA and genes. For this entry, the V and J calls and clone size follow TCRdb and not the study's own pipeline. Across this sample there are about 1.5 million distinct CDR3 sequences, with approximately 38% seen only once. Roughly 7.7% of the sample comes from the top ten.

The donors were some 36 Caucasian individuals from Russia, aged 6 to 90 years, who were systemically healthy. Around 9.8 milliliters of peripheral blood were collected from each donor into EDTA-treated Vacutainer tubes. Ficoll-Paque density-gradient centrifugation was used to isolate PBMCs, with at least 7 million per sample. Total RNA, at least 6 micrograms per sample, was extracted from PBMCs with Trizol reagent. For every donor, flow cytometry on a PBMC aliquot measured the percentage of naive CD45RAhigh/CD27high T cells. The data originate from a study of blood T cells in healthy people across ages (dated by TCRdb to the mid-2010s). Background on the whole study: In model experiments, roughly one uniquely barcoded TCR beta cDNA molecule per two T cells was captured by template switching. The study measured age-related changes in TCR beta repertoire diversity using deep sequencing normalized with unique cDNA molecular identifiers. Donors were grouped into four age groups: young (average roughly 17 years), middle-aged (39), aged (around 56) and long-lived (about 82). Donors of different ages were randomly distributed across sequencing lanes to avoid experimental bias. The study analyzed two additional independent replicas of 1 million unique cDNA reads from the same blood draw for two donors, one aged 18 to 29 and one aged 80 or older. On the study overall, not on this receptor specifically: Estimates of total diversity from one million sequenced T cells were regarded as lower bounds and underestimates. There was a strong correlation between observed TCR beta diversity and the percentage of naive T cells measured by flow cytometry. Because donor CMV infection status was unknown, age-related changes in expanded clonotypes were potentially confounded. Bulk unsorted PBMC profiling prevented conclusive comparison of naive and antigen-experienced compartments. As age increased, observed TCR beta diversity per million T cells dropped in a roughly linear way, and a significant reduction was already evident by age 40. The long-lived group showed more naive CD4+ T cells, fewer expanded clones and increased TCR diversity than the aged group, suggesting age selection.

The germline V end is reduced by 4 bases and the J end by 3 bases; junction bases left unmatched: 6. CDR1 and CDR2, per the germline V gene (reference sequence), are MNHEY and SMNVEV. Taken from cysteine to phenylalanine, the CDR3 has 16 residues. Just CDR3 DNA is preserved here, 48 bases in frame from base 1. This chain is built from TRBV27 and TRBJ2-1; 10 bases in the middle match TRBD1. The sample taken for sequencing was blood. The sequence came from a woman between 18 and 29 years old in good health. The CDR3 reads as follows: CASSSLGTGVYNEQFF. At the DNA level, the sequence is TGTGCCAGCAGTTCGCTCGGGACAGGGGTCTACAATGAGCAGTTCTTC.